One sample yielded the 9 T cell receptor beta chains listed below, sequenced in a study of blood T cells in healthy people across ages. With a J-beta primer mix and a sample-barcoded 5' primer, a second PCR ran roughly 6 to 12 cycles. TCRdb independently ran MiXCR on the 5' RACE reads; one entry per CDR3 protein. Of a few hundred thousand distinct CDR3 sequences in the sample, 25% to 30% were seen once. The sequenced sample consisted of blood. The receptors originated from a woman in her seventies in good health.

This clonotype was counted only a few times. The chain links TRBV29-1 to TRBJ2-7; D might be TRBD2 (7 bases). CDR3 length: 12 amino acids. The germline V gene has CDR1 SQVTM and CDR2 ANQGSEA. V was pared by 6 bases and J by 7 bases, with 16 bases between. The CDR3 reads CSVRGAWGEQYF. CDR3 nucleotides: TGCAGCGTCCGGGGGGCCTGGGGGGAGCAGTACTTC.

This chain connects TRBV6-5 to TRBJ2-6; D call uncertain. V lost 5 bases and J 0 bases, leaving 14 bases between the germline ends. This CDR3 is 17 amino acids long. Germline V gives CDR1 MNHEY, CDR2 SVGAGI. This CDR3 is CASSRRRMGSGANVLTF. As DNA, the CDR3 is TGTGCCAGCAGTCGCCGTCGGATGGGCTCTGGGGCCAACGTCCTGACTTTC.

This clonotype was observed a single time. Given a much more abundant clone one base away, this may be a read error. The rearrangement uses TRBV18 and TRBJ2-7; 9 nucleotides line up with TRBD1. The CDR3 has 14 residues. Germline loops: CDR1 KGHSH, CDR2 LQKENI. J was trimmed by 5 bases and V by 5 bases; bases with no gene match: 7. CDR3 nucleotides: TGTGCCAGCTCATGGGACAGGGCCGAAGACGAGCAGTACTTC. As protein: CASSWDRAEDEQYF.

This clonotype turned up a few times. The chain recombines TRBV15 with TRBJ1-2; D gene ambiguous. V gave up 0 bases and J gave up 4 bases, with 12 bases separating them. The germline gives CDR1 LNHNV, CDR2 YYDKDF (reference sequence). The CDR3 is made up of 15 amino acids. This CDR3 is CATSRDAGTFYGYTF. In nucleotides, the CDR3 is TGTGCCACCAGCAGAGATGCTGGTACATTCTATGGCTACACCTTC.

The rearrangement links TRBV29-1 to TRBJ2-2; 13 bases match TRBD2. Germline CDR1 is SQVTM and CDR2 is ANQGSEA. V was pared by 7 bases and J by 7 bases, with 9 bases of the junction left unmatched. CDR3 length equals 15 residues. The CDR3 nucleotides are TGCAGCGGAAGACTAGCGGGGGGCCCGGGCGGGGAGCTGTTTTTT. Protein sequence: CSGRLAGGPGGELFF.

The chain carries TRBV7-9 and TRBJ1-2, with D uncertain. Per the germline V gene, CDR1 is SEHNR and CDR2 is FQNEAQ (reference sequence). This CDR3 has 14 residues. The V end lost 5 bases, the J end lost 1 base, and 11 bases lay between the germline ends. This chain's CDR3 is CASSPQEDNYGYTF. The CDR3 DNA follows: TGTGCCAGCAGCCCCCAAGAGGATAACTATGGCTACACCTTC. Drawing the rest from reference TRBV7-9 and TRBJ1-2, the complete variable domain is DTGVSQNPRHKITKRGQNVTFRCDPISEHNRLYWYRQTLGQGPEFLTYFQNEAQLEKSRLLSDRFSAERPKGSFSTLEIQRTEQGDSAMYLCASSPQEDNYGYTFGSGTRLTVV.

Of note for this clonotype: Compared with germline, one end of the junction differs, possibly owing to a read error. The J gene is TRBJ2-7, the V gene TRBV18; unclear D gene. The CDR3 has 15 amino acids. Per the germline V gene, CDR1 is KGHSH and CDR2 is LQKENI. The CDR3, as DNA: TGCGCCAGCTCACCAACCGGGTTCAGCTCCTACGGGCAGTACTTC. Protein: CASSPTGFSSYGQYF.

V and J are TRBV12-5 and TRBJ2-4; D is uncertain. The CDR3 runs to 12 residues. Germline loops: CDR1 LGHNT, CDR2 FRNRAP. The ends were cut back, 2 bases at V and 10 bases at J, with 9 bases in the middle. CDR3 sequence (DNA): TGTGCTAGTGGTTTGAATAGGGTTATTCAGTACTTC. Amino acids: CASGLNRVIQYF.

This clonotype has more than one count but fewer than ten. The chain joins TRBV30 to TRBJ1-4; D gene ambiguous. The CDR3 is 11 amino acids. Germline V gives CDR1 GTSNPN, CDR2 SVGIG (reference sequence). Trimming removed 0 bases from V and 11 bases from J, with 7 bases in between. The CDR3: CAWSVGVKLFF. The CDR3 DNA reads TGTGCCTGGAGTGTTGGAGTTAAACTGTTTTTT.